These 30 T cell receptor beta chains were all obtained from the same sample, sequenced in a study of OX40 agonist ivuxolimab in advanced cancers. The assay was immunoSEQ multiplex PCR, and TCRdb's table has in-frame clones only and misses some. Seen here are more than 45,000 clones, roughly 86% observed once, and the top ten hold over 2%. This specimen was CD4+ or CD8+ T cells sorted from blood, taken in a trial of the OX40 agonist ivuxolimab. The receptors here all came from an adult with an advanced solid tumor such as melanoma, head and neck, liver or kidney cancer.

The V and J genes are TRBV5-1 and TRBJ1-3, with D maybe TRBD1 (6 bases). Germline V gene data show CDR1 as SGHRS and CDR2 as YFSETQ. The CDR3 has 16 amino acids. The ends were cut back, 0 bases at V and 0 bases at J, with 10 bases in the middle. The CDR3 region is CASSLGDTFSGNTIYF. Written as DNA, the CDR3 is TGCGCCAGCAGCTTGGGGGACACCTTCTCTGGAAACACCATATATTTT.

The CDR3 DNA follows: TGTGCCAGCAGCTTGGGAGAGTACACTGAAGCTTTCTTT. Its protein product is CASSLGEYTEAFF. The rearrangement links TRBV7-9 to TRBJ1-1; no clear D. There are 13 residues in the CDR3. The germline V and J ends were trimmed by 3 bases and 3 bases, with 8 bases remaining between them. Germline V lookup: CDR1 SEHNR, CDR2 FQNEAQ (reference sequence).

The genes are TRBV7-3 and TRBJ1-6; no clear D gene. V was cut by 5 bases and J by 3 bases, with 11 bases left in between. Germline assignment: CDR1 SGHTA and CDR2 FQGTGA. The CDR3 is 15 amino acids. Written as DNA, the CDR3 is TGTGCCAGCAGCCCTTATCCCGGCTATAATTCACCCCTCCACTTT. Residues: CASSPYPGYNSPLHF.

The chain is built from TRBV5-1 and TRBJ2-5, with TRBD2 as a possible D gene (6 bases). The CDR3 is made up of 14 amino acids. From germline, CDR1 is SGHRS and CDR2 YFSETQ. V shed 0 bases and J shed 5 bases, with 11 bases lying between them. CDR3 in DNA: TGCGCCAGCAGCTTGGGTCGGGGAGGCGAGACCCAGTACTTC. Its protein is CASSLGRGGETQYF.

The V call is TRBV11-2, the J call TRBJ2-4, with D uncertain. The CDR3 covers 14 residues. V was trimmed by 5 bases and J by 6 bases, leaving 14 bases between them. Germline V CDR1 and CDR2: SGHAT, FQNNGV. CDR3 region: CASSHRLLRNIQYF. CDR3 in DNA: TGTGCCAGCAGCCACCGTCTCCTCAGAAACATTCAGTACTTC.

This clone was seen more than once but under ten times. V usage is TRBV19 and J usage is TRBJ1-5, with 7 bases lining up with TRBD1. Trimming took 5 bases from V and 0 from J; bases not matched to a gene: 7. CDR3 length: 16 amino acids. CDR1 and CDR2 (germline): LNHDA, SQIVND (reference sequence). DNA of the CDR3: TGTGCCAGTAGTCGAAGGGGGCAATATAGCAATCAGCCCCAGCATTTT. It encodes CASSRRGQYSNQPQHF.

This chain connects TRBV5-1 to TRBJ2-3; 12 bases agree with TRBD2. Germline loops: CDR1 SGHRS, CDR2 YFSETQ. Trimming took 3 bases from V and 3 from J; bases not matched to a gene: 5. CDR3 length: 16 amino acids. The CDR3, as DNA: TGCGCCAGCAGCTCGTCTAGCGGGGGGGCTACAGATACGCAGTATTTT. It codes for CASSSSSGGATDTQYF.

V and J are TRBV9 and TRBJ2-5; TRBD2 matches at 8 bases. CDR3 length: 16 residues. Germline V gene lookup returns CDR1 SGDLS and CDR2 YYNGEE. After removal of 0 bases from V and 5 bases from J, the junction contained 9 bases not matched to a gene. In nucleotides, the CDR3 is TGTGCCAGCAGCGTAGCAGCGGGGGACCCCGTGGAGACCCAGTACTTC. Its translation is CASSVAAGDPVETQYF.

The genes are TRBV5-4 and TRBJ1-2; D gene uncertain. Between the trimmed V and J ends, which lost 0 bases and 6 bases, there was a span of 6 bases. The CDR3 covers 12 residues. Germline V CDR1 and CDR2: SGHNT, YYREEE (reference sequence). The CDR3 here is CASSLDTDGYTF. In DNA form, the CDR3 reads TGTGCCAGCAGCTTGGACACAGATGGCTACACCTTC.

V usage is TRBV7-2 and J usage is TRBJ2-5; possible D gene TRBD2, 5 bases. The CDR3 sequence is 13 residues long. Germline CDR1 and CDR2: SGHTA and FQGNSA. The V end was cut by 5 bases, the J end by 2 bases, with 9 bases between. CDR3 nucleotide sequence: TGTGCCAGCAGCCGAGACTATCAAGAGACCCAGTACTTC. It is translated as CASSRDYQETQYF.

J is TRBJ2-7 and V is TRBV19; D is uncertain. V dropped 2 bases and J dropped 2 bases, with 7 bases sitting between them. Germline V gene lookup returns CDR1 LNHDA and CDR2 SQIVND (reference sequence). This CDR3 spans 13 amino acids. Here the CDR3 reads CASSINGPYEQYF. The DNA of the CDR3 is TGTGCCAGTAGTATAAACGGACCCTACGAGCAGTACTTC.

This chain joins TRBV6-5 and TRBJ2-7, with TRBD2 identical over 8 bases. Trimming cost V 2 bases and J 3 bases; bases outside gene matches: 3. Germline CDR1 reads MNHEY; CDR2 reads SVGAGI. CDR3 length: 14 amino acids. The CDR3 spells CASSYGLANYEQYF. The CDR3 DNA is TGTGCCAGCAGTTACGGACTAGCAAACTACGAGCAGTACTTC.

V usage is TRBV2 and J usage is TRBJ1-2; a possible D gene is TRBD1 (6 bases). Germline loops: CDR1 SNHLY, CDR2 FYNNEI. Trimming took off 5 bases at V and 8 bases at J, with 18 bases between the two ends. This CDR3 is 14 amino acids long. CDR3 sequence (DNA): TGTGCCAGCAGTCAAACGACAGGAAGGTCGGGCTACACCTTC. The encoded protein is CASSQTTGRSGYTF.

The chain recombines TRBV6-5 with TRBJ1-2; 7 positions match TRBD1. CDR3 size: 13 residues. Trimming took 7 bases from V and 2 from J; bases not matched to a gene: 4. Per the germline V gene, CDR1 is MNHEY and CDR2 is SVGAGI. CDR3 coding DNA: TGTGCCAGCACTATGGGACAGAACTATGGCTACACCTTC. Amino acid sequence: CASTMGQNYGYTF.

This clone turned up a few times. The CDR3 DNA sequence: TGTGCCAGCAGTTTTCGGTCTCGGGGAGGCTACACCTTC. Protein sequence: CASSFRSRGGYTF. The J gene is TRBJ1-2, the V gene TRBV28; D remains ambiguous. V was clipped by 3 bases and J by 8 bases, with 13 bases between them. Germline V CDR1 and CDR2: MDHEN, SYDVKM. The CDR3 runs to 13 residues.

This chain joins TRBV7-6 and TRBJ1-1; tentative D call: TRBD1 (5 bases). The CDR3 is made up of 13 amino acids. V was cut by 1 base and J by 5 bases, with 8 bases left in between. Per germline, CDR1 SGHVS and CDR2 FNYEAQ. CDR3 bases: TGTGCCAGCAGCTTAGAGAGACAGACTGAAGCTTTCTTT. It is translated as CASSLERQTEAFF.

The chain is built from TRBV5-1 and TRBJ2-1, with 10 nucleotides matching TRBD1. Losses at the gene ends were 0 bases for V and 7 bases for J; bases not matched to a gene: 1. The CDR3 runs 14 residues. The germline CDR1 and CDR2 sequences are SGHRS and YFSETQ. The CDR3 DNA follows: TGCGCCAGCAGCTTGGGACAGGGGGCAAATGAGCAGTTCTTC. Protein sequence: CASSLGQGANEQFF.

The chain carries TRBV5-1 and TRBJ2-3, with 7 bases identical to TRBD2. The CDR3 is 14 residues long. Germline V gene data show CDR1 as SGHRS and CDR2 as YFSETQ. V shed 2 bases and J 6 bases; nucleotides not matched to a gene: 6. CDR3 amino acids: CASSFGGIGDTQYF. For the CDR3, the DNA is TGCGCCAGCAGCTTCGGGGGGATCGGGGATACGCAGTATTTT.

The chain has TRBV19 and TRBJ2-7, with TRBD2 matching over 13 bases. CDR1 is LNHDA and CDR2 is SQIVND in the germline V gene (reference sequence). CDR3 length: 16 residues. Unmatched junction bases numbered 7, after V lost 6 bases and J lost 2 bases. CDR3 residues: CASSPAGTSGTYEQYF. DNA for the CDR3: TGTGCCAGTAGCCCAGCCGGGACTAGCGGGACCTACGAGCAGTACTTC. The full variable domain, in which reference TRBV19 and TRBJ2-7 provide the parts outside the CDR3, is DGGITQSPKYLFRKEGQNVTLSCEQNLNHDAMYWYRQDPGQGLRLIYYSQIVNDFQKGDIAEGYSVSREKKESFPLTVTSAQKNPTAFYLCASSPAGTSGTYEQYFGPGTRLTVT.

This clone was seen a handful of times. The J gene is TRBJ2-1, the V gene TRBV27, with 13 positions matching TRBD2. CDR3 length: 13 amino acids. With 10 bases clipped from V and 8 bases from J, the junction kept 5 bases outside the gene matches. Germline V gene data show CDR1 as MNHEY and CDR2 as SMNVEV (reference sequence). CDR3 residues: CATRLAGGYEQFF. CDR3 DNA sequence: TGTGCCACCAGACTAGCGGGGGGTTATGAGCAGTTCTTC.

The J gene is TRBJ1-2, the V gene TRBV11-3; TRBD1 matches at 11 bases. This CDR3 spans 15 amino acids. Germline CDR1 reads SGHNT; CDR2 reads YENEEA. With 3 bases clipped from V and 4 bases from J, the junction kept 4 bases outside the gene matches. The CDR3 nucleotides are TGTGCCAGCAGCTTGGCCGGGACAGGGGGCTATGGCTACACCTTC. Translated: CASSLAGTGGYGYTF.

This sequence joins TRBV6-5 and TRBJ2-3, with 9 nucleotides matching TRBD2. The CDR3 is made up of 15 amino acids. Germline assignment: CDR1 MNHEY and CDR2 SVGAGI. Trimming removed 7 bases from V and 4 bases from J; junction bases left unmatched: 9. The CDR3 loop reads CASTSIAGGADTQYF. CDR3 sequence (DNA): TGTGCCAGCACCTCGATTGCGGGGGGGGCAGATACGCAGTATTTT.

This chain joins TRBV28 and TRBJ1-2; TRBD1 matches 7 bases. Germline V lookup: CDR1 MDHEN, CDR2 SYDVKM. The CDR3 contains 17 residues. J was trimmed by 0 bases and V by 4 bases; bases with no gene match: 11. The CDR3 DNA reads TGTGCCAGCAGTTCCCCACCGGGACAGACAGCTAACTATGGCTACACCTTC. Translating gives CASSSPPGQTANYGYTF.

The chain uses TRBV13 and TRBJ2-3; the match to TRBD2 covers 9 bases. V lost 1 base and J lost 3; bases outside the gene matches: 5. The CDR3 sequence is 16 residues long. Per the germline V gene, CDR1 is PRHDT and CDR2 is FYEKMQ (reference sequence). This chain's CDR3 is CASSLARGGGTDTQYF. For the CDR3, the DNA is TGTGCCAGCAGCTTAGCTCGCGGGGGGGGAACAGATACGCAGTATTTT.

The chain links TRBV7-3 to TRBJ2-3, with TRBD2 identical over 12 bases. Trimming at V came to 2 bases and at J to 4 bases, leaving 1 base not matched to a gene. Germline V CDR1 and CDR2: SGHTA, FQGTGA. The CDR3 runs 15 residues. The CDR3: CASSLRLAGADTQYF. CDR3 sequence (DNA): TGTGCCAGCAGCTTACGACTAGCGGGGGCAGATACGCAGTATTTT.

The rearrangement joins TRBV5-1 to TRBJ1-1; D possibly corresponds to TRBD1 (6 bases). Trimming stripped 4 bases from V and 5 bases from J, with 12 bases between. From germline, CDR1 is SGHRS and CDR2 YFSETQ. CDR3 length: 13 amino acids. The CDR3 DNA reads TGCGCCAGCAGCCGAGGGGGGCAGACTGAAGCTTTCTTT. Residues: CASSRGGQTEAFF.

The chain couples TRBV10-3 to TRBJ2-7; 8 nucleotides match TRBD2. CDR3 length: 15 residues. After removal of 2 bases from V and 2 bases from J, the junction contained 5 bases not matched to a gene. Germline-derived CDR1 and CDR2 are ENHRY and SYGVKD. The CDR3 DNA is TGTGCCATCAGTGAGATGGAGCGGGGGACCTACGAGCAGTACTTC. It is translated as CAISEMERGTYEQYF.

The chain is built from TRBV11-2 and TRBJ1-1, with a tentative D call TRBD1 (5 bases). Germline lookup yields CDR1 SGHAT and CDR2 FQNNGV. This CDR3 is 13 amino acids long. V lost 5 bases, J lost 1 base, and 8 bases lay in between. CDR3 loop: CASSHDRNTEAFF. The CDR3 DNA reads TGTGCCAGCAGCCACGACAGGAACACTGAAGCTTTCTTT.

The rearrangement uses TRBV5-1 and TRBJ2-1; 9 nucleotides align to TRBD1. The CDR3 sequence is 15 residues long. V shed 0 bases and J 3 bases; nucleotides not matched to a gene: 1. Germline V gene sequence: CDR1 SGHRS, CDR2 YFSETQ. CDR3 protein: CASSLEDRGYNEQFF. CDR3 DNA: TGCGCCAGCAGCTTGGAGGACAGGGGCTACAATGAGCAGTTCTTC.

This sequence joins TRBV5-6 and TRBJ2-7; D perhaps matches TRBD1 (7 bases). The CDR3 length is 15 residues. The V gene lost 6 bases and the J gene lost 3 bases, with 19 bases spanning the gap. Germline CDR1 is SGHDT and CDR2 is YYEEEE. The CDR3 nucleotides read TGTGCCAGCACCTCAGGGGGGCTACCTTTCTACGAGCAGTACTTC. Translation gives CASTSGGLPFYEQYF.